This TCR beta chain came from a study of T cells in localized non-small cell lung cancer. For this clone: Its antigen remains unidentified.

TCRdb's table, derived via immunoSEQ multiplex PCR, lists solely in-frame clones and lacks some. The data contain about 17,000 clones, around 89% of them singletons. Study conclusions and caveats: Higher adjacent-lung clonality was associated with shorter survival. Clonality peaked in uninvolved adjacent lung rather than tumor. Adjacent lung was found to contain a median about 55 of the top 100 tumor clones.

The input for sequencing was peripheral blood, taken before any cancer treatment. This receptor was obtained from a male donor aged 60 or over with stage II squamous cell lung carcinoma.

DNA for the CDR3: TGCAGCGGAGGAAACACTGAAGCTTTCTTT. It specifies CSGGNTEAFF. The chain joins TRBV29-1 to TRBJ1-1; D is unresolved. V was shortened by 7 bases and J by 2 bases, with 5 bases between the two germline ends. Per the germline V gene, CDR1 is SQVTM and CDR2 is ANQGSEA. The CDR3 is 10 amino acids.